One sample yielded the 9 T cell receptor beta chains listed below, sequenced in a study of shared clonotypes between healthy human individuals. Data came from immunoSEQ multiplex PCR; TCRdb stores just in-frame clones and leaves some out. Among about 680,000 clones listed, around four fifths were seen once. The sample comprised memory CD4+ T cells sorted from blood. The sample's subset: CD45RA-negative fraction. These receptor sequences come from a woman aged 25-40 years in good health.

This rearrangement joins TRBV6-1 to TRBJ2-1; D is undetermined. Germline V CDR1 and CDR2: MNHNS, SASEGT. The CDR3 extends over 17 amino acids. Trimming removed 6 bases at V and 4 bases at J, with 22 bases between. The CDR3 here is CASSEILGSPLYNEQFF. In DNA, the CDR3 is TGTGCCAGCAGCGAAATCCTGGGGTCCCCTCTGTACAATGAGCAGTTCTTC.

This chain connects TRBV27 to TRBJ2-3; TRBD2 aligns across 14 bases. In germline, CDR1 is MNHEY, CDR2 SMNVEV (reference sequence). This CDR3 comprises 19 residues. V lost 0 bases to trimming and J lost 4 bases; unmatched junction nucleotides: 9. CDR3 coding DNA: TGTGCCAGCAGTTTATCCACCACCGGGACTAGCGGGAGACCAGATACGCAGTATTTT. It specifies CASSLSTTGTSGRPDTQYF.

The chain recombines TRBV7-8 with TRBJ2-2; 10 bases are shared with TRBD1. The junction had 8 bases not matched to a gene; V was cut back by 0 bases and J by 7 bases. Germline V CDR1 and CDR2: SGHVS, FQNEAQ. The CDR3 consists of 17 residues. In DNA form, the CDR3 reads TGTGCCAGCAGCTTAGCGTGGCGACAGGGGGCTAGCGGGGAGCTGTTTTTT. It is translated as CASSLAWRQGASGELFF. Variable domain in full (rest from reference TRBV7-8 and TRBJ2-2): GAGVSQSPRYKVAKRGQDVALRCDPISGHVSLFWYQQALGQGPEFLTYFQNEAQLDKSGLPSDRFFAERPEGSVSTLKIQRTQQEDSAVYLCASSLAWRQGASGELFFGEGSRLTVL.

This clone has more than one count but fewer than ten. The rearrangement uses TRBV7-9 and TRBJ1-1; TRBD1 agrees at 7 bases. The trim removed 5 bases at V and 4 bases at J, leaving 7 bases unmatched. Germline lookup yields CDR1 SEHNR and CDR2 FQNEAQ (reference sequence). This CDR3 contains 14 residues. The CDR3 DNA reads as TGTGCCAGCAGCGACCAGGGGGATAGCACTGAAGCTTTCTTT. Its translation: CASSDQGDSTEAFF.

For this clone: Given a much more abundant clone one base away, this may be a read error. The same CDR3 is also encoded by other DNA sequences in this sample. The chain is built from TRBV6-1 and TRBJ1-2; D uncertain. Germline loops: CDR1 MNHNS, CDR2 SASEGT. V was cut by 0 bases and J by 4 bases, with 6 bases left in between. The CDR3 extends over 13 amino acids. In DNA form, the CDR3 reads TGTGCCAGCAGTGAAGCCGGCAGCTATGGCTACACCTTC. Protein: CASSEAGSYGYTF.

DNA for the CDR3: TGCGCCAGCAGCTTGGCTATTACGGTCGCGGGAGAATACAATGAGCAGTTCTTC. Translation: CASSLAITVAGEYNEQFF. The chain links TRBV5-1 to TRBJ2-1, with TRBD2 identical over 7 bases. CDR3 size: 18 residues. The J segment lost 4 bases and the V segment lost 0 bases, leaving 13 bases of the junction unmatched. The germline V gene encodes CDR1 SGHRS and CDR2 YFSETQ.

Concerning this clone itself: At the DNA level, this CDR3 is encoded by other sequences in the same sample as well. The chain links TRBV28 to TRBJ2-7, with D hard to call. Trimming took off 2 bases at V and 4 bases at J, with 6 bases between the two ends. CDR3 length: 12 amino acids. CDR1 and CDR2 (germline): MDHEN, SYDVKM. This CDR3 is CASSLRGYEQYF. Here the CDR3 DNA reads TGTGCCAGCAGTTTAAGAGGATACGAGCAGTACTTC.

The chain is built from TRBV25-1 and TRBJ2-7; TRBD2 matches at 14 bases. V was pared by 2 bases and J by 3 bases, with 6 bases of the junction left unmatched. CDR1 is MGHDK, CDR2 SYGVNS, per germline. CDR3 size: 17 residues. As DNA, the CDR3 is TGTGCCAGCAGTGAAGACCCCGGGACTAGCGGGAGCTACGAGCAGTACTTC. Translated, it gives CASSEDPGTSGSYEQYF.

This clone was seen at least ten times. The V gene is TRBV19, the J gene TRBJ2-5; TRBD2 aligns across 8 bases. Germline CDR1 is LNHDA and CDR2 is SQIVND (reference sequence). This CDR3 comprises 14 residues. V dropped 1 base and J dropped 5; count of bases not matched to a gene: 3. Here the CDR3 reads CASSIGLAGETQYF. The CDR3 coding sequence is TGTGCCAGTAGTATAGGTCTAGCGGGCGAGACCCAGTACTTC.